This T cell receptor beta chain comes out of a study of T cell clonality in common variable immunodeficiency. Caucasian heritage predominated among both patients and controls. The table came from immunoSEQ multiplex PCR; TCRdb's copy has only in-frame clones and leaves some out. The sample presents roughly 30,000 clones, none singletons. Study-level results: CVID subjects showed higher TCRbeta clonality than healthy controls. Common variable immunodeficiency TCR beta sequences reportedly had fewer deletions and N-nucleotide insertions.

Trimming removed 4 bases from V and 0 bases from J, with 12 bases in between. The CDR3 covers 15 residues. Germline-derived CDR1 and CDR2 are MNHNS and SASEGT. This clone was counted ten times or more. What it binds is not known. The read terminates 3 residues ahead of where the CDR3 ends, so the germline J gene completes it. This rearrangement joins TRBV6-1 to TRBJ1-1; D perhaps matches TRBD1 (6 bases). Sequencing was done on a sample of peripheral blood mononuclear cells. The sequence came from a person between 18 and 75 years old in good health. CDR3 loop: CASSGQVRVNTEAFF. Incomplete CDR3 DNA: TGTGCCAGCAGTGGACAGGTTCGGGTGAACACTGAA.